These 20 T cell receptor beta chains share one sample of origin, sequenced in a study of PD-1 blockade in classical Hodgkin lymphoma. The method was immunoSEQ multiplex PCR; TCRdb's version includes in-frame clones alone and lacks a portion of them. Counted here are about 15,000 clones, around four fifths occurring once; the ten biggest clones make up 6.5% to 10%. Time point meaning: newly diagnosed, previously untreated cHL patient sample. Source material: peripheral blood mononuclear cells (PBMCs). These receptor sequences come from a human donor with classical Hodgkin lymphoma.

CDR3 DNA sequence: TGTGCCAGCAGCTACCAGAACAGGGGGGGCTACGAGCAGTACTTC. Its protein is CASSYQNRGGYEQYF. The rearrangement links TRBV11-3 to TRBJ2-7; perhaps TRBD1 as D (8 bases). Germline CDR1 SGHNT, CDR2 YENEEA. The CDR3 contains 15 residues. The ends were cut back, 4 bases at V and 3 bases at J, with 16 bases in the middle.

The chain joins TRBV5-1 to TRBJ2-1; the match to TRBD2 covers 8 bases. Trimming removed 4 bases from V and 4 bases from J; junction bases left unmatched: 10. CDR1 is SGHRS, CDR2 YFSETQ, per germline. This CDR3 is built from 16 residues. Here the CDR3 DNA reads TGCGCCAGCAGCCGGTCTACTAGCGGCGGTTACAATGAGCAGTTCTTC. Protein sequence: CASSRSTSGGYNEQFF. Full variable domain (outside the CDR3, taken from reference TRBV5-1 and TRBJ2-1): KAGVTQTPRYLIKTRGQQVTLSCSPISGHRSVSWYQQTPGQGLQFLFEYFSETQRNKGNFPGRFSGRQFSNSRSEMNVSTLELGDSALYLCASSRSTSGGYNEQFFGPGTRLTVL.

The CDR3 protein is CASSDTAGDTNEQFF. The CDR3, as DNA: TGTGCCAGCAGTGACACAGCGGGAGACACCAATGAGCAGTTCTTC. The chain links TRBV6-4 to TRBJ2-1; 8 bases agree with TRBD2. The V and J ends lost 2 bases and 6 bases, in that order; junction bases with no gene match: 6. Germline CDR1 MRHNA, CDR2 SNTAGT. The length of the CDR3 is 15 residues.

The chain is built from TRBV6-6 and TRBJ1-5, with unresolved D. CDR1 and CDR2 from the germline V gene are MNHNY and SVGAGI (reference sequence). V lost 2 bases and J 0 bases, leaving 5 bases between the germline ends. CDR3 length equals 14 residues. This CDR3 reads CASSYTLSNQPQHF. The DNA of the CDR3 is TGTGCCAGCAGTTACACCCTTAGCAATCAGCCCCAGCATTTT.

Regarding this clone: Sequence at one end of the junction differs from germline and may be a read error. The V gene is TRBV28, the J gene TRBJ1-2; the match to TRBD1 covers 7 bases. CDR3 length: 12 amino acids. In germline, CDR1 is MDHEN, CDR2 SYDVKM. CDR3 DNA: TGTGCCAGCAGTCTCCCGGACAGGACTTTATCCTTC. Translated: CASSLPDRTLSF.

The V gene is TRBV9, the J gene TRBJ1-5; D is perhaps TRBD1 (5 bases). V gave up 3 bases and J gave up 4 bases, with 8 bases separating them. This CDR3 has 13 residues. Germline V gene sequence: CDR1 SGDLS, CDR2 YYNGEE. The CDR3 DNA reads TGTGCCAGCAGCGGGGACGGGAATCAGCCCCAGCATTTT. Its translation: CASSGDGNQPQHF. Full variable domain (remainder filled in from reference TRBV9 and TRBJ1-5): DSGVTQTPKHLITATGQRVTLRCSPRSGDLSVYWYQQSLDQGLQFLIQYYNGEERAKGNILERFSAQQFPDLHSELNLSSLELGDSALYFCASSGDGNQPQHFGDGTRLSIL.

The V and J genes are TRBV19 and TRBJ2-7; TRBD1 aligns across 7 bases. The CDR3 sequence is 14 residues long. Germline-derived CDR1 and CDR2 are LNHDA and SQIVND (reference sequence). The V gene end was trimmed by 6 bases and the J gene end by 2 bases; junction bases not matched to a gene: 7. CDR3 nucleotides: TGTGCCAGTAGAGCCCGGGACAGAGCCTACGAGCAGTACTTC. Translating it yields CASRARDRAYEQYF.

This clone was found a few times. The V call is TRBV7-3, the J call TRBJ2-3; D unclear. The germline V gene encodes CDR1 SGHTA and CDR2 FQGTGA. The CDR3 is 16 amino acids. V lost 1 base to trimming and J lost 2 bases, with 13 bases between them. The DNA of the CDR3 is TGTGCCAGCAGCTTAAGTCCAGTCACTCACACAGATACGCAGTATTTT. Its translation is CASSLSPVTHTDTQYF.

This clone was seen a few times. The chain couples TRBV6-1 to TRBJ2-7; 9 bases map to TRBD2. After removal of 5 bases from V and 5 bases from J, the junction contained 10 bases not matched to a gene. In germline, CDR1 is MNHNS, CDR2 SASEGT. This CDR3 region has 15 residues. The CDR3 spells CASSRGGRATDEQYF. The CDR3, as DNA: TGTGCCAGCAGTAGGGGCGGGAGGGCAACCGACGAGCAGTACTTC.

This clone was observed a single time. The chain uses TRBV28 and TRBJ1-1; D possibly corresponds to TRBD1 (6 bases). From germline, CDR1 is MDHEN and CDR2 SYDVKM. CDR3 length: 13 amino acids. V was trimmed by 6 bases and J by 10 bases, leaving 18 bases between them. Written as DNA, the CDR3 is TGTGCCAGCAGAGTTACAGGGACGGATGGAGCTTTCTTT. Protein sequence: CASRVTGTDGAFF. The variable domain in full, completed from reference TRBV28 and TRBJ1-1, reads DVKVTQSSRYLVKRTGEKVFLECVQDMDHENMFWYRQDPGLGLRLIYFSYDVKMKEKGDIPEGYSVSREKKERFSLILESASTNQTSMYLCASRVTGTDGAFFGQGTRLTVV.

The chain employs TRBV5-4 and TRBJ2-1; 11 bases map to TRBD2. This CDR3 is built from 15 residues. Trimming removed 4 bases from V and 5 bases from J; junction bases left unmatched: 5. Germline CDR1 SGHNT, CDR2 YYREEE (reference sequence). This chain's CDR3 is CASSTRLAGNNEQFF. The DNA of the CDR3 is TGTGCCAGCAGCACCCGACTAGCGGGAAACAATGAGCAGTTCTTC.

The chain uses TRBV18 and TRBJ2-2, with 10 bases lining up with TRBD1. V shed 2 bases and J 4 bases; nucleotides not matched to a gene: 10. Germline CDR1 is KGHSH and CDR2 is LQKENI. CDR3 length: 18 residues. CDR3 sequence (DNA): TGTGCCAGCTCACCAACTATTCCCGGGACAGGGGCCACCGGGGAGCTGTTTTTT. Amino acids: CASSPTIPGTGATGELFF. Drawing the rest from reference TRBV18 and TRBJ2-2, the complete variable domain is NAGVMQNPRHLVRRRGQEARLRCSPMKGHSHVYWYRQLPEEGLKFMVYLQKENIIDESGMPKERFSAEFPKEGPSILRIQQVVRGDSAAYFCASSPTIPGTGATGELFFGEGSRLTVL.

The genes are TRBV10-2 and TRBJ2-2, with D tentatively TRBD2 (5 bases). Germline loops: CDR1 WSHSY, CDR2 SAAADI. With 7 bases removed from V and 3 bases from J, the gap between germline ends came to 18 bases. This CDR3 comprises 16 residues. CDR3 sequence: CASTGGERGYTGELFF. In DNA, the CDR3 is TGCGCCAGCACCGGAGGCGAACGGGGATACACCGGGGAGCTGTTTTTT.

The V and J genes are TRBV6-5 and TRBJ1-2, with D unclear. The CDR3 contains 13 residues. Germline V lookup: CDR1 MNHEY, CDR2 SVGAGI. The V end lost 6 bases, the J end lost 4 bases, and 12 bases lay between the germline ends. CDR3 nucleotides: TGTGCCAGCAGCCGCAGCCCCGCCTATGGCTACACCTTC. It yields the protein CASSRSPAYGYTF.

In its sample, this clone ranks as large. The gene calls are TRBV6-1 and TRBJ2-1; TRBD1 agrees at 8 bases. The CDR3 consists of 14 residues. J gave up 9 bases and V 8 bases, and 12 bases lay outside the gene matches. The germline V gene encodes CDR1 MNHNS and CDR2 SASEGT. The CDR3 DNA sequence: TGTGCCAGCTGTACGGGACAGGATAATGGTGAGCAGTTCTTC. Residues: CASCTGQDNGEQFF.

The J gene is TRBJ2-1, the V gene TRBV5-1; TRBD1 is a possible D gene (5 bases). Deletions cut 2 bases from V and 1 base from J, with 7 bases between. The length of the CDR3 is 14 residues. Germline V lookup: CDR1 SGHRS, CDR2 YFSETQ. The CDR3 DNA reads TGCGCCAGCAGCTTACAGGATTCCTACAATGAGCAGTTCTTC. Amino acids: CASSLQDSYNEQFF.

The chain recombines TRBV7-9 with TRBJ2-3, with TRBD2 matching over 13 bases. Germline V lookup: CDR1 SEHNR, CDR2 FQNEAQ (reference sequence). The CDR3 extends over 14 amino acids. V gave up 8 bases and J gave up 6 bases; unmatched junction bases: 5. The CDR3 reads CASDTSGRGDTQYF. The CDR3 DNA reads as TGTGCCAGCGACACTAGCGGGAGGGGGGATACGCAGTATTTT.

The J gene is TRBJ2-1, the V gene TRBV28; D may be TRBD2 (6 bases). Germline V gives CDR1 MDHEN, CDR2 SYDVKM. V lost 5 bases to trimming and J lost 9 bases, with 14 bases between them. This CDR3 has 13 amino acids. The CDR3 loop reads CASSPPTRSEQFF. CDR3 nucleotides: TGTGCCAGCAGTCCCCCGACTAGGTCTGAGCAGTTCTTC.

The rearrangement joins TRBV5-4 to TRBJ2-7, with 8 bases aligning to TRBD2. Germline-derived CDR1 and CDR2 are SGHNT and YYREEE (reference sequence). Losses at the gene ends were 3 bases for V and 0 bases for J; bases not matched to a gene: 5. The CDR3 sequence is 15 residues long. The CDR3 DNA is TGTGCCAGCAGCTCTGGAGCGGGGGCCTCCTACGAGCAGTACTTC. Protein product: CASSSGAGASYEQYF. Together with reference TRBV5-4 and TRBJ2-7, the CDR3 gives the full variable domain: ETGVTQSPTHLIKTRGQQVTLRCSSQSGHNTVSWYQQALGQGPQFIFQYYREEENGRGNFPPRFSGLQFPNYSSELNVNALELDDSALYLCASSSGAGASYEQYFGPGTRLTVT.

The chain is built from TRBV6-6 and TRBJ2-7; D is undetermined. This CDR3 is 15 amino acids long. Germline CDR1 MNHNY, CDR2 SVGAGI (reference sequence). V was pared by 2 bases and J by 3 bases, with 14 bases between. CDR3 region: CASSYLPEQYYEQYF. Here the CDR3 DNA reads TGTGCCAGCAGTTACCTCCCAGAACAGTACTACGAGCAGTACTTC.